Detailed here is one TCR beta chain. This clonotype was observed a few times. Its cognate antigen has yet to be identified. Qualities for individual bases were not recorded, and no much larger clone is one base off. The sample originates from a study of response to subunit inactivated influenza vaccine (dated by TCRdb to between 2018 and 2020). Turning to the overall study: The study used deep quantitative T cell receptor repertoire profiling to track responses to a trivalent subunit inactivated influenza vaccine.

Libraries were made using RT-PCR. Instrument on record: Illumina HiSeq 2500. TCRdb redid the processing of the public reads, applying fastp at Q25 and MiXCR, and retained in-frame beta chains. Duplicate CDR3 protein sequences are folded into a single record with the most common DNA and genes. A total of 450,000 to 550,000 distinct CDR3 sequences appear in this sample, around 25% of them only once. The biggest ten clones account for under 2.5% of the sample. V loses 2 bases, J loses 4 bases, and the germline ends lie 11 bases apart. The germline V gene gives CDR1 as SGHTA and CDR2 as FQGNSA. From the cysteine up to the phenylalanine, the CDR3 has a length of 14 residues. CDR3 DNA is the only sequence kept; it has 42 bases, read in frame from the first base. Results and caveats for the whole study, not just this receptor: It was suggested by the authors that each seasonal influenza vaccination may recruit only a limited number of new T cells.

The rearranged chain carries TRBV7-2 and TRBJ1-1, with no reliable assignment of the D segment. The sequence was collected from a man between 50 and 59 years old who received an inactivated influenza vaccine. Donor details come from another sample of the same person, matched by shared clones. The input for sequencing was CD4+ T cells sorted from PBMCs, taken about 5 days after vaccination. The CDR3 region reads CASSLLGLGTEAFF. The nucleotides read TGTGCCAGCAGCTTACTCGGTTTAGGCACTGAAGCTTTCTTT.